What follows are 13 T cell receptor beta chains derived from one specimen sequenced in a study of cytomegalovirus exposure and HLA in healthy donors. Vbeta (60) and Jbeta (13) primers were used in the PCR. Sequencing was performed with immunoSEQ multiplex PCR; in TCRdb, only in-frame clones are kept and a portion is missing. The sample lists tens of thousands of clones, less than 80% occurring once. Source material: PBMCs. Receptors were obtained from a woman aged 45-60 years in good health and CMV-seronegative.

Only one count was recorded for this clone. The V and J genes are TRBV6-5 and TRBJ1-5; D might be TRBD1 (5 bases). Germline values: CDR1 MNHEY, CDR2 SVGAGI. Deletions cut 8 bases from V and 6 bases from J, with 11 bases between. The length of the CDR3 is 12 residues. The CDR3 loop is CASGYRSQPQHF. In DNA form, the CDR3 reads TGTGCCAGCGGCTACAGGTCTCAGCCCCAGCATTTT.

This chain uses TRBV28 with TRBJ2-7, with D maybe TRBD2 (5 bases). Trimming cost V 4 bases and J 4 bases, with 14 bases left between them. Per germline, CDR1 MDHEN and CDR2 SYDVKM. CDR3 length: 14 residues. In DNA form, the CDR3 reads TGTGCCAGCAGTTGGAGCGGAGCCCCGTACGAGCAGTACTTC. Its translation: CASSWSGAPYEQYF. The full variable domain, rest sourced from reference TRBV28 and TRBJ2-7, is DVKVTQSSRYLVKRTGEKVFLECVQDMDHENMFWYRQDPGLGLRLIYFSYDVKMKEKGDIPEGYSVSREKKERFSLILESASTNQTSMYLCASSWSGAPYEQYFGPGTRLTVT.

The rearrangement uses TRBV2 and TRBJ2-7; 11 bases are shared with TRBD2. The CDR3 has 16 residues. CDR1 and CDR2 from the germline V gene are SNHLY and FYNNEI. After removal of 6 bases from V and 2 bases from J, the junction contained 9 bases not matched to a gene. The CDR3 spells CASRITSGRDTYEQYF. CDR3 DNA sequence: TGTGCCAGCAGAATTACTAGCGGGAGAGACACCTACGAGCAGTACTTC.

This chain links TRBV4-3 with TRBJ2-2; TRBD1 might be the D (6 bases). Trimming pared 1 base from V and 5 bases from J, leaving 14 bases between. Germline CDR1 reads LGHNA; CDR2 reads YSLEER. The length of the CDR3 is 16 residues. The CDR3 DNA reads TGCGCCAGCAGCCAAGCGGGACACGGAGCGACCGGGGAGCTGTTTTTT. Its protein is CASSQAGHGATGELFF.

V and J are TRBV28 and TRBJ2-7; 10 bases line up with TRBD2. The germline V gene has CDR1 MDHEN and CDR2 SYDVKM. This CDR3 is 14 amino acids long. Losses at the gene ends were 7 bases for V and 6 bases for J; bases not matched to a gene: 9. The CDR3 DNA follows: TGTGCCAGCATTCGTAGCGGGAGGTCTATCGAGCAGTACTTC. It codes for CASIRSGRSIEQYF.

This clone was picked up many times. The genes are TRBV4-1 and TRBJ1-4; 9 positions match TRBD1. Germline V gene sequence: CDR1 MGHRA, CDR2 YSYEKL. The V gene end was trimmed by 3 bases and the J gene end by 2 bases; junction bases not matched to a gene: 4. This CDR3 region has 16 residues. The CDR3 spells CASSQIQGATNEKLFF. DNA of the CDR3: TGCGCCAGCAGCCAGATACAGGGGGCTACTAATGAAAAACTGTTTTTT.

V is TRBV7-9 and J is TRBJ2-7; D possibly corresponds to TRBD1 (6 bases). The V end was cut by 5 bases, the J end by 3 bases, with 8 bases between. The CDR3 runs to 12 residues. The germline CDR1 and CDR2 sequences are SEHNR and FQNEAQ (reference sequence). CDR3 sequence reads: CASSATGYEQYF. In DNA, the CDR3 is TGTGCCAGCAGCGCGACAGGCTACGAGCAGTACTTC.

The chain employs TRBV28 and TRBJ2-7, with D perhaps matching TRBD2 (5 bases). The V gene lost 8 bases and the J gene lost 3 bases, with 14 bases spanning the gap. CDR1 MDHEN and CDR2 SYDVKM come from the germline V gene. The CDR3 runs 13 residues. This CDR3 is CASAPGVYYEQYF. In nucleotides, the CDR3 is TGTGCCAGCGCGCCCGGGGTTTACTACGAGCAGTACTTC.

This clone came up a few times. The chain combines TRBV2 with TRBJ2-1, with 8 bases fitting TRBD2. The CDR3 runs to 15 residues. The V gene's germline CDR1 is SNHLY and CDR2 FYNNEI. V gave up 4 bases and J gave up 2 bases; unmatched junction bases: 4. CDR3 DNA: TGTGCCAGCAGTGGGGGCGGGAGGACCTACAATGAGCAGTTCTTC. It translates to CASSGGGRTYNEQFF.

The chain carries TRBV25-1 and TRBJ1-2, with D possibly TRBD1 on 6 matching bases. V was shortened by 5 bases and J by 6 bases, with 16 bases between the two germline ends. From germline, CDR1 is MGHDK and CDR2 SYGVNS. This CDR3 is built from 14 residues. DNA for the CDR3: TGTGCCAGCAGTTCGACAGGTTGGGGACATGGCTACACCTTC. Encoded protein: CASSSTGWGHGYTF.

Comments on this clone: This sample includes further DNA sequences coding for the same CDR3. This chain connects TRBV4-3 to TRBJ1-5; TRBD1 matches at 9 bases. J was trimmed by 7 bases and V by 3 bases; bases with no gene match: 7. Germline-derived CDR1 and CDR2 are LGHNA and YSLEER. There are 15 residues in the CDR3. The DNA of the CDR3 is TGCGCCAGCAGCCATTCAACAGGGGGCGGGCAGCCCCAGCATTTT. This sequence encodes CASSHSTGGGQPQHF.

This rearrangement joins TRBV11-2 to TRBJ1-4; 12 positions match TRBD1. The CDR3 contains 18 residues. After removal of 5 bases from V and 4 bases from J, the junction contained 11 bases not matched to a gene. Germline loops: CDR1 SGHAT, CDR2 FQNNGV. The CDR3 reads CASSPHPGTGGSNEKLFF. The CDR3 nucleotides are TGTGCCAGCAGCCCACATCCCGGGACAGGGGGCAGTAATGAAAAACTGTTTTTT.

J is TRBJ2-5 and V is TRBV2; 13 bases align to TRBD2. This CDR3 has 14 residues. Germline CDR1 and CDR2: SNHLY and FYNNEI. The J segment lost 3 bases and the V segment lost 8 bases, leaving 3 bases of the junction unmatched. The chain's CDR3 is CASGLAGVEETQYF. The CDR3 DNA is TGTGCCAGCGGACTAGCGGGAGTTGAAGAGACCCAGTACTTC.